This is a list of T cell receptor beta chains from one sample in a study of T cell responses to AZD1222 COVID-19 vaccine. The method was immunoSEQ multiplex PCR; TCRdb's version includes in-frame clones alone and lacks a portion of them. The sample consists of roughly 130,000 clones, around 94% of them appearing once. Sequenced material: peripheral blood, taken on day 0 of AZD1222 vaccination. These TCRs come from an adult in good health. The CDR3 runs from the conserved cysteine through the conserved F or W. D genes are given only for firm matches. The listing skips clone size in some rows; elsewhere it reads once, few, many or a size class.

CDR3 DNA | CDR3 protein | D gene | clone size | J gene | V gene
TGTGCCAGCAGCGAAGGGCTAGCGGGATCCAAAAACATTCAGTACTTC | CASSEGLAGSKNIQYF | TRBD2 | NA | TRBJ2-4 | TRBV7-2
TGTGCCACCAGTGGGGGGGGCGAAGCTTTCTTT | CATSGGGEAFF | NA | once | TRBJ1-1 | TRBV24-1
TGTGCCAGTAGTATCGGACTAGCGGGAGTAGGGTCCTACAATGAGCAGTTCTTC | CASSIGLAGVGSYNEQFF | TRBD2 | NA | TRBJ2-1 | TRBV19
TGTGCTAGTGCAGGGGAGAACGAAAAACTGTTTTTT | CASAGENEKLFF | NA | NA | TRBJ1-4 | TRBV12-5
TGTGCCAGCAGTATGACCGGGACAGGGGGCACTGAAGCTTTCTTT | CASSMTGTGGTEAFF | TRBD1 | NA | TRBJ1-1 | TRBV6-5
TGTGCCAGCTCCCCGGTCCAGGACAGCCCGAATCAGCCCCAGCATTTT | CASSPVQDSPNQPQHF | NA | NA | TRBJ1-5 | TRBV19
TGCAGCACGACAGCTAACTATGGCTACACCTTC | CSTTANYGYTF | NA | NA | TRBJ1-2 | TRBV29-1
TGTGCCAGCTCCAGAGGGGAACAATCTGAGCAGTTCTTC | CASSRGEQSEQFF | NA | NA | TRBJ2-1 | TRBV25-1
TGTGCCAGTAGGGGAGGGGCCCCCACTGAAGCTTTCTTT | CASRGGAPTEAFF | NA | once | TRBJ1-1 | TRBV3-1/TRBV3-2
TGTGCCAGTAGCACCGCTAGCGGGAGTTACTACGAGCAGTACTTC | CASSTASGSYYEQYF | TRBD2 | NA | TRBJ2-7 | TRBV19
TGTGCCTGGAGTGTACAGGGTTACGAGCAGTACTTC | CAWSVQGYEQYF | NA | NA | TRBJ2-7 | TRBV30
TGTGCCAGCAGCACCCCGGGACAGAAGAACACTGAAGCTTTCTTT | CASSTPGQKNTEAFF | TRBD1 | NA | TRBJ1-1 | TRBV7-9
TGTGCCAGCAGCTTGGTTGCCCAACTCCGATACACAGATACGCAGTATTTT | CASSLVAQLRYTDTQYF | NA | NA | TRBJ2-3 | TRBV5-5
TGTGCCAGCAGCCAAGGTGATCGTGAGTGGGGGGCAGGGTATGGCTACACCTTC | CASSQGDREWGAGYGYTF | NA | once | TRBJ1-2 | TRBV3-1/TRBV3-2
TGTGCCAGCAGCAGGGTTTCACCCCTCCACTTT | CASSRVSPLHF | NA | NA | TRBJ1-6 | TRBV6-5
TGTGCCAGCAGACAGGGGTTTGGGGCCAACGTCCTGACTTTC | CASRQGFGANVLTF | TRBD1 | NA | TRBJ2-6 | TRBV27
TGTGCCAGCAGTTCGCCCCCTGACGATGGCTACACCTTC | CASSSPPDDGYTF | NA | NA | TRBJ1-2 | TRBV6-2/TRBV6-3
TGTGCCAGCTCACCGGGACAGGGCTCTGGAAACACCATATATTTT | CASSPGQGSGNTIYF | TRBD1 | NA | TRBJ1-3 | TRBV18
TGTGCCAGCAGCGTAGGGACCACAACTAATGAAAAACTGTTTTTT | CASSVGTTTNEKLFF | NA | NA | TRBJ1-4 | TRBV7-9
TGTGCCAGCAGAGGCACGCAGTATAATTCACCCCTCCACTTT | CASRGTQYNSPLHF | NA | NA | TRBJ1-6 | TRBV27
TGTGCCAGCTCACCGGGGGACAGTGAAGCTTTCTTT | CASSPGDSEAFF | TRBD1 | NA | TRBJ1-1 | TRBV18
TGTGCCAGCAGCTACGGCGGCGGGATCTTAACCTACGAGCAGTACTTC | CASSYGGGILTYEQYF | NA | NA | TRBJ2-7 | TRBV7-9
TGTGCCAGCAGTTTGGCACACCCGGGACTAGTGGCGGAGACCCAGTACTTC | CASSLAHPGLVAETQYF | TRBD2 | once | TRBJ2-5 | TRBV27
TGTGCCAGCAGTGACTACCTCAAGGAGTCACCCCTCCACTTT | CASSDYLKESPLHF | NA | NA | TRBJ1-6 | TRBV2
TGTGCCAGCAGCGCCGCAGGCAATTCACCCCTCCACTTT | CASSAAGNSPLHF | NA | NA | TRBJ1-6 | TRBV7-9
TGTGCCAGCAGTGAAGTCAGGAACTATGGCTACACCTTC | CASSEVRNYGYTF | NA | NA | TRBJ1-2 | TRBV2
TGTGCCAGCAGCTTGTTGGACAGGGCTGGCTACACCTTC | CASSLLDRAGYTF | TRBD1 | NA | TRBJ1-2 | TRBV5-6
TGCGCCAGCAGCCAAGATGACGGGTGGGGCACTGAAGCTTTCTTT | CASSQDDGWGTEAFF | NA | NA | TRBJ1-1 | TRBV4-3
TGTGCCTGGAGTCAAGGAATTGGGGGCGATCAGCCCCAGCATTTT | CAWSQGIGGDQPQHF | NA | NA | TRBJ1-5 | TRBV30
TGTGCCACCGGGGCGACAGGGGCCCTCCCCTCGCAGGACACTGAAGCTTTCTTT | CATGATGALPSQDTEAFF | TRBD1 | few | TRBJ1-1 | TRBV15
TGTGCCAGCAGCTTAGCATCTGACTACGAGCAGTACTTC | CASSLASDYEQYF | NA | NA | TRBJ2-7 | TRBV7-9